This T cell receptor (beta chain) was identified in a study of response to subunit inactivated influenza vaccine. TCRdb redid the calling of the RT-PCR reads with MiXCR, one entry per CDR3 protein. This repertoire shows hundreds of thousands of distinct CDR3 sequences, approximately 7.7% found once; its top ten account for under 15%. The sequence was collected from a man aged 50-75 years who received an inactivated influenza vaccine. Sample: PBMCs from blood, taken around 25 months after vaccination.

CDR3 sequence reads: CASSLGLPGDTQYF. CDR3 DNA sequence: TGTGCCAGCAGTTTGGGACTCCCAGGGGATACGCAGTATTTT. This chain uses TRBV6-5 with TRBJ2-3, with a tentative D call TRBD2 (6 bases). Trimming removed 4 bases from V and 6 bases from J, with 14 bases in between. Germline CDR1 MNHEY, CDR2 SVGAGI. The CDR3 covers 14 residues.